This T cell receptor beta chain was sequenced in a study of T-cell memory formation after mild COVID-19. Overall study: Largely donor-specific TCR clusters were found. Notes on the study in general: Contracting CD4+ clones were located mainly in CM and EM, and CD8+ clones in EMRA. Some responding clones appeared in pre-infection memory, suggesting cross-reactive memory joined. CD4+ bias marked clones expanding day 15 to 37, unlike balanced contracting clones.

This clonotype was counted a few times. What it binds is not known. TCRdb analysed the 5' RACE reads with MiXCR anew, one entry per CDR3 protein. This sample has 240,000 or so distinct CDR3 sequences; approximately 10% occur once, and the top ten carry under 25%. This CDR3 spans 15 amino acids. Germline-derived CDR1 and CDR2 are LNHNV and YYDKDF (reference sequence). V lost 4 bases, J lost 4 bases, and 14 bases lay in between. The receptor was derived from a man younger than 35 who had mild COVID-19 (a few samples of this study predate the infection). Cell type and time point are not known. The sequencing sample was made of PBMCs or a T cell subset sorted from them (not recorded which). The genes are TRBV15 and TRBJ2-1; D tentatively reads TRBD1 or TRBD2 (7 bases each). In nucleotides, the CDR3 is TGTGCCACCAGCACAGCAGGGGGGGTATACAATGAGCAGTTCTTC. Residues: CATSTAGGVYNEQFF.